Sequencing of this T cell receptor beta chain was carried out in a study of blood T cell repertoires in COVID-19. Study-wide context: Acute and convalescent COVID-19 specimens originated in the United States, Italy and Spain. Sources were T cells, B-cell-depleted T cells, or PBMCs; the material itself was cDNA or gDNA.

Germline-derived CDR1 and CDR2 are DFQATT and SNEGSKA (reference sequence). This CDR3 spans 10 amino acids. Trimming pared 5 bases from V and 3 bases from J, leaving 4 bases between. As handled by the study authors: Amplification with reference gene primers provided the estimates of nucleated cell counts. The table came from immunoSEQ multiplex PCR; TCRdb's copy has only in-frame clones and leaves some out. D and trimming were read from the DNA, whereas the V and J calls and clone size are those reported in that table. The sample has a few hundred thousand clones, roughly 85% seen once. The source is a woman aged 40 to 49 who had recovered from COVID-19. The gene calls are TRBV20-1 and TRBJ1-1, with D hard to call. Sequenced material: PBMCs or T cells enriched from blood (not recorded which). In nucleotides, the CDR3 is TGCAGTGCTCAGGACACTGAAGCTTTCTTT. Translation: CSAQDTEAFF.